Each of the 21 T cell receptor beta chains below was sequenced from the same sample in a study of blood T cell repertoires in COVID-19. Assay used: immunoSEQ multiplex PCR; TCRdb lists only in-frame clones, some missing. The sample has under 250,000 clones, about 90% seen once. Sequenced: PBMCs or T cells enriched from blood (not recorded which). The source of these receptors is a woman in her 30s with acute COVID-19.

The CDR3 loop is CASSPEPSYGYTF. The CDR3 nucleotides read TGTGCCAGCAGCCCCGAGCCATCTTATGGCTACACCTTC. The chain uses TRBV7-9 and TRBJ1-2; D not certain. The CDR3 sequence is 13 residues long. V shed 5 bases and J shed 5 bases, with 12 bases lying between them. The germline V gene has CDR1 SEHNR and CDR2 FQNEAQ (reference sequence).

The chain recombines TRBV5-4 with TRBJ1-2; D unresolved. The CDR3 loop spans 15 amino acids. The germline V gene encodes CDR1 SGHNT and CDR2 YYREEE (reference sequence). V lost 0 bases, J lost 2 bases, and 11 bases lay in between. The CDR3 spells CASSLASEPNYGYTF. CDR3 nucleotide sequence: TGTGCCAGCAGCTTGGCCAGTGAACCGAACTATGGCTACACCTTC.

The chain carries TRBV7-3 and TRBJ1-1, with unresolved D. V was clipped by 6 bases and J by 4 bases, with 15 bases between them. CDR1 SGHTA and CDR2 FQGTGA come from the germline V gene. The CDR3 totals 14 residues. CDR3 in amino acids: CASRRNRESTEAFF. The CDR3 DNA sequence: TGTGCCAGCAGACGGAACCGGGAGAGCACTGAAGCTTTCTTT.

The chain has TRBV10-3 and TRBJ1-4; TRBD1 might be the D (5 bases). Germline values: CDR1 ENHRY, CDR2 SYGVKD. This CDR3 comprises 14 residues. DNA for the CDR3: TGTGCTGCGGGGGATCGGGGAACTAATGAAAAACTGTTTTTT. As protein: CAAGDRGTNEKLFF.

The rearrangement uses TRBV15 and TRBJ1-3; no clear D gene. V was clipped by 3 bases and J by 3 bases, with 9 bases between them. CDR1 is LNHNV, CDR2 YYDKDF, per germline (reference sequence). This CDR3 spans 14 amino acids. The CDR3 bases are TGTGCCACCAGCAGGGCCACGAATGGAAACACCATATATTTT. Protein sequence: CATSRATNGNTIYF. Supplemented by reference TRBV15 and TRBJ1-3, the full variable domain reads DAMVIQNPRYQVTQFGKPVTLSCSQTLNHNVMYWYQQKSSQAPKLLFHYYDKDFNNEADTPDNFQSRRPNTSFCFLDIRSPGLGDTAMYLCATSRATNGNTIYFGEGSWLTVV.

The J gene is TRBJ2-1, the V gene TRBV4-1, with 12 bases identical to TRBD2. The germline CDR1 and CDR2 sequences are MGHRA and YSYEKL. Unmatched junction bases numbered 7, after V lost 4 bases and J lost 0 bases. The CDR3 consists of 18 residues. The CDR3 spells CASSRRTSGGISYNEQFF. In nucleotides, the CDR3 is TGCGCCAGCAGCCGTCGTACTAGCGGGGGGATCTCCTACAATGAGCAGTTCTTC.

The rearrangement uses TRBV18 and TRBJ1-5, with a possible D match to TRBD1 (5 bases). This CDR3 spans 14 amino acids. CDR1 is KGHSH and CDR2 is LQKENI in the germline V gene. Trimming took off 2 bases at V and 7 bases at J, with 12 bases between the two ends. The CDR3 nucleotides read TGTGCCAGCTCACCAGCGGGGACGGGACAGCCCCAGCATTTT. It is translated as CASSPAGTGQPQHF.

This chain uses TRBV2 with TRBJ2-3; 11 nucleotides agree with TRBD2. Germline lookup yields CDR1 SNHLY and CDR2 FYNNEI. The V segment lost 5 bases and the J segment 0 bases; nucleotides outside the gene matches: 7. CDR3 size: 17 residues. CDR3 loop: CASSRGASGGSTDTQYF. The DNA for the CDR3 is TGTGCCAGCAGTCGAGGGGCTAGCGGGGGGAGCACAGATACGCAGTATTTT.

The chain employs TRBV4-1 and TRBJ1-1; D possibly corresponds to TRBD1 (5 bases). The CDR3 contains 15 residues. The V end was cut by 4 bases, the J end by 0 bases, with 12 bases between. Germline assignment: CDR1 MGHRA and CDR2 YSYEKL. For the CDR3, the DNA is TGCGCCAGCAGCCTCCACGGGGGTATGAACACTGAAGCTTTCTTT. This encodes CASSLHGGMNTEAFF.

J is TRBJ2-7 and V is TRBV27; D is perhaps TRBD1 (5 bases). The V gene's germline CDR1 is MNHEY and CDR2 SMNVEV (reference sequence). The V end lost 0 bases, the J end lost 2 bases, and 17 bases lay between the germline ends. The CDR3 extends over 17 amino acids. CDR3 amino acids: CASSLSDSQITPYEQYF. For the CDR3, the DNA is TGTGCCAGCAGTTTATCCGACAGTCAAATAACCCCCTACGAGCAGTACTTC.

The rearrangement links TRBV4-1 to TRBJ1-5, with D hard to call. The CDR3 loop spans 13 amino acids. Germline V gene sequence: CDR1 MGHRA, CDR2 YSYEKL. V was cut by 0 bases and J by 7 bases, with 7 bases left in between. The CDR3 here is CASSQDGEQPQHF. The DNA for the CDR3 is TGCGCCAGCAGCCAAGACGGGGAACAGCCCCAGCATTTT.

The chain combines TRBV25-1 with TRBJ2-1; D is unresolved. The V gene lost 3 bases and the J gene lost 5 bases, with 11 bases spanning the gap. The CDR3 is 14 residues long. Germline loops: CDR1 MGHDK, CDR2 SYGVNS. This chain's CDR3 is CASSDEQTHNEQFF. For the CDR3, the DNA is TGTGCCAGCAGTGACGAACAGACCCACAATGAGCAGTTCTTC. Using reference TRBV25-1 and TRBJ2-1 for the parts outside the CDR3, the full variable domain is EADIYQTPRYLVIGTGKKITLECSQTMGHDKMYWYQQDPGMELHLIHYSYGVNSTEKGDLSSESTVSRIRTEHFPLTLESARPSHTSQYLCASSDEQTHNEQFFGPGTRLTVL.

This chain links TRBV5-1 with TRBJ1-4; D gene unclear. The CDR3 sequence is 15 residues long. Trimming left V 0 bases short and J 5 bases short, with 11 bases between. Germline V gene sequence: CDR1 SGHRS, CDR2 YFSETQ. The DNA for the CDR3 is TGCGCCAGCAGCTTGGAAAGTCAGGCAAATGAAAAACTGTTTTTT. Amino acids: CASSLESQANEKLFF. Together with reference TRBV5-1 and TRBJ1-4, the CDR3 gives the full variable domain: KAGVTQTPRYLIKTRGQQVTLSCSPISGHRSVSWYQQTPGQGLQFLFEYFSETQRNKGNFPGRFSGRQFSNSRSEMNVSTLELGDSALYLCASSLESQANEKLFFGSGTQLSVL.

This sequence joins TRBV5-1 and TRBJ1-1; 7 bases agree with TRBD1. V shed 7 bases and J 4 bases; nucleotides not matched to a gene: 10. Germline lookup yields CDR1 SGHRS and CDR2 YFSETQ. CDR3 length: 14 amino acids. This chain's CDR3 is CASPKGAGGTEAFF. The CDR3 region has the DNA TGCGCCAGCCCAAAAGGGGCAGGGGGCACTGAAGCTTTCTTT. Complete variable domain (other parts from reference TRBV5-1 and TRBJ1-1): KAGVTQTPRYLIKTRGQQVTLSCSPISGHRSVSWYQQTPGQGLQFLFEYFSETQRNKGNFPGRFSGRQFSNSRSEMNVSTLELGDSALYLCASPKGAGGTEAFFGQGTRLTVV.

The chain uses TRBV4-3 and TRBJ2-5; possibly TRBD2 for D (6 bases). V lost 4 bases and J lost 5, with 17 bases in between. Germline CDR1 LGHNA, CDR2 YSLEER. The CDR3 length is 15 residues. CDR3 loop: CASSREAYGRETQYF. CDR3 in DNA: TGCGCCAGCAGCCGCGAGGCGTATGGGAGGGAGACCCAGTACTTC.

The rearrangement links TRBV6-1 to TRBJ1-5, with a weak D call TRBD1 (6 bases). This CDR3 has 14 amino acids. V was shortened by 1 base and J by 6 bases, with 10 bases between the two germline ends. Germline lookup yields CDR1 MNHNS and CDR2 SASEGT. The CDR3 spells CASSEEQGVQPQHF. CDR3 nucleotides: TGTGCCAGCAGTGAAGAACAGGGTGTTCAGCCCCAGCATTTT.

The chain combines TRBV7-9 with TRBJ2-7, with TRBD1 matching over 8 bases. CDR1 is SEHNR, CDR2 FQNEAQ, per germline (reference sequence). The V gene end was trimmed by 2 bases and the J gene end by 5 bases; junction bases not matched to a gene: 17. There are 18 residues in the CDR3. The CDR3 region is CASSLTSLFRQGSHEQYF. The CDR3 nucleotides are TGTGCCAGCAGCTTAACGTCCCTATTCCGACAGGGGTCGCACGAGCAGTACTTC.

The chain links TRBV11-2 to TRBJ1-1; perhaps TRBD1 as D (5 bases). Trimming cost V 5 bases and J 5 bases, with 18 bases left between them. The CDR3 sequence is 15 residues long. Germline CDR1 and CDR2: SGHAT and FQNNGV. CDR3 bases: TGTGCCAGCAGCCCCGGTAGGGGCACCGGGACTGAAGCTTTCTTT. This encodes CASSPGRGTGTEAFF.

The gene calls are TRBV27 and TRBJ2-1, with a tentative D call TRBD1 (5 bases). The germline V and J ends were trimmed by 1 base and 8 bases, with 15 bases remaining between them. Germline assignment: CDR1 MNHEY and CDR2 SMNVEV (reference sequence). The CDR3 extends over 15 amino acids. The CDR3 region has the DNA TGTGCCAGCAGTTTATTAGTCGCAGGGCCGGATGAGCAGTTCTTC. This translates into CASSLLVAGPDEQFF.

The genes are TRBV9 and TRBJ2-7; 9 nucleotides agree with TRBD1. The CDR3 sequence is 15 residues long. J lost 5 bases, V lost 4 bases, and 10 bases had no gene match. Germline CDR1 and CDR2: SGDLS and YYNGEE. This chain's CDR3 is CASSPRTTGGHEQYF. CDR3 in DNA: TGTGCCAGCAGCCCCCGAACGACAGGGGGTCACGAGCAGTACTTC.

Note on this clone: The junction does not match germline at one end; this may be a read error. The chain combines TRBV4-1 with TRBJ2-5; 12 bases line up with TRBD2. Germline V gives CDR1 MGHRA, CDR2 YSYEKL. This CDR3 comprises 18 residues. Here the CDR3 DNA reads TGCGCCAGCAGCCAAGCGATTACTAGCGGGGGGACCGAAGAAACCCAGTACTTC. Translated, it gives CASSQAITSGGTEETQYF.